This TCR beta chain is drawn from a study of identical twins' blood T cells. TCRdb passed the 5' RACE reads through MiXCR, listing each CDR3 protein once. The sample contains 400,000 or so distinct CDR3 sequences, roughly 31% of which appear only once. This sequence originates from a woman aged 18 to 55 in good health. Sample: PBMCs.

The CDR3 bases are TGTGCTAGTGGTGTCCCCGCTAGGGCAGGTACGCAGTATTTT. It is translated as CASGVPARAGTQYF. This sequence joins TRBV12-5 and TRBJ2-3; D is uncertain. This CDR3 is built from 14 residues. Trimming pared 5 bases from V and 8 bases from J, leaving 17 bases between. CDR1 LGHNT and CDR2 FRNRAP come from the germline V gene.